This T cell receptor beta chain originates from a study of shared clonotypes between healthy human individuals (TCRdb year 2020). In the study overall: A couple of women and three men aged 18 to 49 years were included in the cohort. For each donor, CD4 naive and CD4 memory were each given three plates, CD8 naive was given two plates, and CD8 memory was given one plate. Libraries were prepared and TCR repertoires were sequenced by different laboratories using diverse techniques, in order to increase sequencing depth and limit assay-specific biases. Between about 0.8 and 9 billion PBMCs per donor were obtained by leukapheresis. Blood TCR repertoires of a handful of healthy adults were deeply sequenced to estimate repertoire size and the extent of clonotype sharing between individuals. Beyond this particular receptor, the publication reports: Approximately 4.8% of naive CD4, 3.5% of naive CD8, around 2.3% of memory CD4, and about 0.4% of memory CD8 clonotypes were shared across a few donors. Higher generation probabilities were observed for clonotypes shared by all four sorted-subset donors than for non-shared clonotypes. Naive subsets generally had larger estimated clonotype richness than memory subsets did. Pairwise subsampling indicated that sequencing depth was expected to affect the degree of clonotype sharing among donors. Only blood was sampled, and tissue TCR repertoires likely differ from those in blood. The small number of donors limited the genetic and exposure-history diversity represented. Even with the large sequencing depth, rarefaction of the sorted-subset datasets indicated that sequencing was incomplete.

Comments on this clone: Its antigen has not been determined. No clone much larger than this one lies a single base away; base qualities are absent.

Using the deep immunoSEQ assay, multiplex PCR amplified TCR CDR3 regions from genomic DNA. Genomic DNA extracted from each cell subset was distributed evenly over all wells of several immunoSEQ 96-well plates, and each plate served as one replicate. For sorted subsets, about 0.2 ug genomic DNA, equal to 30,000 or so T cell genomes, was loaded into each replicate PCR. Purified libraries were measured with a Qubit 3.0 fluorometer, size-checked on a Bioanalyzer 2100, and measured again with the KAPA Library Quantification kit. Every immunoSEQ 96-well plate was sequenced on a separate single-read 150-cycle Illumina NextSeq 550 flow cell. In the paper's pipeline: Because only junctional sequences without quality scores were contained in the immunoSEQ output, filtering matching that applied to full-length reads could not be performed. Sequences were annotated with PyIR, a Python wrapper for IgBLAST v1.9, using IMGT germline references to assign V/J genes and CDR3. Reads were removed for weak V/J assignments (E-value above 1e-6), missing CDR3, stop codons, out-of-frame junctions, or ambiguous translated residues. V3J clonotypes were defined as sequences sharing the same inferred V gene, J gene, and CDR3 amino acid sequence. Percentage overlap between repertoires was calculated by dividing the number of shared unique clonotypes by the size of the smaller repertoire. Repertoire richness was assessed with RTK rarefaction, the Chao1 estimator, and Recon v2.1 estimates of unobserved clonotypes. For all TCRbeta clonotypes obtained by the gDNA method from a handful of donors, generation probabilities were computed with OLGA. Imported from immuneACCESS, the table was reduced by TCRdb to in-frame sequences with V and J called. These copies leave out some clones; in studies compared against another copy, an unresolved V gene accounts for under half, and the cause of the remainder is not known. The DNA was the basis for D and trimming; V, J and clone size are from that table. Counted in this sample were approximately 1.9 million clones; roughly 95% of them appeared once. The ten largest clones represent 1.5% to 2% of the sample.

From the cysteine up to the phenylalanine, the CDR3 has a length of 14 residues. The entry retains the CDR3 DNA only, 42 bases that are in frame from base 1. From a lookup of the germline V gene, CDR1 and CDR2 are SGDLS and YYNGEE. Trimming costs V 0 bases and J 7 bases, and their ends lie 10 bases apart. CD8 naive samples consisted of CD45RO-negative cells that were positively selected for CCR7, yielding a CD45RA+CCR7+ population without TemRA cells. The donors were healthy, HIV-negative adults who had no recently reported acute infections or vaccinations. All donors were Caucasian adults living in Nashville, Tennessee, USA. Blood was collected by leukapheresis, and PBMCs were isolated by Ficoll-Histopaque density gradient centrifugation and then cryopreserved in liquid nitrogen vapor phase. Analytical flow cytometry was used to check the purity and quantity of every magnetically sorted T cell population. From each sorted fraction, genomic DNA was isolated and quantified by UV absorbance on a Nanodrop 2000c.

The chain uses TRBV9 and TRBJ1-4, with the D gene call left open. The sequence derives from a man aged 18 to 30 in good health. Some clones in this sample may be carry-over from other donors' samples. The sequencing sample was made of naive CD8+ T cells from PBMCs. The sample's cell subset or site label, decoded: CD45RA+CCR7+. The CDR3 corresponds to CASSVGGKAEKLFF. In nucleotide form, the sequence is TGTGCCAGCAGCGTAGGCGGGAAGGCTGAAAAACTGTTTTTT.